The 22 T cell receptor beta chains presented below share a single source sample, sequenced in a study of radiotherapy plus CTLA-4 blockade in lung cancer. TCRdb's copy holds only in-frame clones and misses some; the assay was immunoSEQ multiplex PCR. The sample holds approximately 94,000 clones, 82% seen once. Material: peripheral blood, obtained from a patient treated with radiotherapy plus ipilimumab. These receptors were taken from a human donor with non-small cell lung cancer that progressed on radiotherapy plus ipilimumab.

This clone showed up just a few times. This sequence joins TRBV7-8 and TRBJ1-2; D is possibly TRBD1 (5 bases). Per germline, CDR1 SGHVS and CDR2 FQNEAQ. The V and J ends lost 2 bases and 2 bases respectively, with 9 bases between them. The CDR3 length is 14 residues. The CDR3 spells CASSLSGQNYGYTF. The CDR3 bases are TGTGCCAGCAGCTTATCAGGACAAAACTATGGCTACACCTTC.

The rearrangement uses TRBV28 and TRBJ2-7, with D maybe TRBD2 (5 bases). Germline loops: CDR1 MDHEN, CDR2 SYDVKM. The CDR3 covers 15 residues. V was cut by 4 bases and J by 2 bases, with 15 bases left in between. CDR3 loop: CASSSGVVATYEQYV. The DNA for the CDR3 is TGTGCCAGCAGTTCTGGGGTGGTAGCGACCTACGAGCAGTACGTC.

The genes are TRBV29-1 and TRBJ1-1; 9 bases align to TRBD1. The CDR3 consists of 15 residues. V dropped 5 bases and J dropped 5; count of bases not matched to a gene: 12. CDR1 SQVTM and CDR2 ANQGSEA come from the germline V gene. The CDR3 nucleotides are TGCAGCGTTATCGGGACAGGGCCACCAATAACTGAAGCTTTCTTT. Protein product: CSVIGTGPPITEAFF.

This clone was counted a single time. V is TRBV7-8 and J is TRBJ2-7; D not certain. The V and J ends lost 2 bases and 3 bases respectively, with 8 bases between them. The CDR3 is made up of 13 amino acids. CDR1 and CDR2 from the germline V gene are SGHVS and FQNEAQ. The DNA of the CDR3 is TGTGCCAGCAGCTTATCGGTCAACTACGAGCAGTACGTC. This encodes CASSLSVNYEQYV.

This chain links TRBV15 with TRBJ2-3; maybe TRBD1 (5 bases). From germline, CDR1 is LNHNV and CDR2 YYDKDF (reference sequence). The CDR3 is 14 residues long. V gave up 1 base and J gave up 2 bases, with 7 bases separating them. CDR3 bases: TGTGCCACCAGCAGAGCAGGGTACACAGATACGCAGTATTTT. Amino acids: CATSRAGYTDTQYF. Drawing the rest from reference TRBV15 and TRBJ2-3, the complete variable domain is DAMVIQNPRYQVTQFGKPVTLSCSQTLNHNVMYWYQQKSSQAPKLLFHYYDKDFNNEADTPDNFQSRRPNTSFCFLDIRSPGLGDTAMYLCATSRAGYTDTQYFGPGTRLTVL.

In this sample, this clone turned up a few times. V gene TRBV9 combines with J gene TRBJ2-7; the D is unclear. V lost 3 bases, J lost 3 bases, and 19 bases lay in between. CDR3 length: 16 residues. Germline lookup yields CDR1 SGDLS and CDR2 YYNGEE. The CDR3 here is CASSAWASTEYYEQYF. CDR3 sequence (DNA): TGTGCCAGCAGCGCCTGGGCTTCGACGGAGTACTACGAGCAGTACTTC.

The CDR3 region has the DNA TGTGCCAGCAGTTACGCCAGGGGTCCCTACGAGCAGTACTTC. It yields the protein CASSYARGPYEQYF. The chain combines TRBV6-5 with TRBJ2-7; D may be TRBD1 (6 bases). Between the trimmed V and J ends, which lost 2 bases and 2 bases, there was a span of 10 bases. The CDR3 is made up of 14 amino acids. Germline CDR1 reads MNHEY; CDR2 reads SVGAGI.

The chain joins TRBV7-3 to TRBJ2-1, with D tentatively TRBD1 or TRBD2 (5 bases each). V shed 1 base and J shed 7 bases, with 11 bases lying between them. Germline V gives CDR1 SGHTA, CDR2 FQGTGA. The CDR3 has 14 amino acids. CDR3 residues: CASSLKGTANEQFF. The CDR3, as DNA: TGTGCCAGCAGCTTAAAGGGGACCGCTAATGAGCAGTTCTTC.

V gene TRBV4-1 combines with J gene TRBJ2-7; the match to TRBD2 covers 8 bases. V shed 1 base and J 3 bases; nucleotides not matched to a gene: 8. This CDR3 is 16 amino acids long. Germline CDR1 MGHRA, CDR2 YSYEKL. The CDR3 coding sequence is TGCGCCAGCAGCCAAGGATCGGGGGGGCTAGTCTACGAGCAGTACTTC. It is translated as CASSQGSGGLVYEQYF.

The chain combines TRBV7-3 with TRBJ2-1; 11 bases map to TRBD2. Trimming took 5 bases from V and 9 from J; bases not matched to a gene: 9. This CDR3 is built from 15 residues. CDR1 and CDR2 from the germline V gene are SGHTA and FQGTGA. CDR3 sequence (DNA): TGTGCCAGCAGCCCCTTAGCGGGAGGGTCGGGTGAGCAGTTCTTC. It encodes CASSPLAGGSGEQFF.

The chain links TRBV12-5 to TRBJ2-5, with D uncertain. The CDR3 contains 13 residues. CDR1 and CDR2 (germline): LGHNT, FRNRAP. Trimming shortened V by 5 bases and J by 5 bases, and 12 bases separated the two germline ends. The CDR3 nucleotides are TGTGCTAGTGGTCGCGGTTCGGAGGAGACCCAGTACTTC. It yields the protein CASGRGSEETQYF.

This clone showed up just once. The chain carries TRBV6-6 and TRBJ1-2; 8 nucleotides align to TRBD1. With 0 bases clipped from V and 3 bases from J, the junction kept 0 bases outside the gene matches. The CDR3 is 14 residues long. Germline CDR1 is MNHNY and CDR2 is SVGAGI (reference sequence). CDR3 sequence: CASSYSTGDYGYTF. Written as DNA, the CDR3 is TGTGCCAGCAGTTACTCGACAGGGGACTATGGCTACACCTTC.

The chain has TRBV13 and TRBJ2-7; 9 nucleotides align to TRBD1. The junction had 13 bases not matched to a gene; V was cut back by 3 bases and J by 4 bases. Germline lookup yields CDR1 PRHDT and CDR2 FYEKMQ (reference sequence). The CDR3 spans 17 residues. CDR3: CASSLGPSGTGNYEQYF. The CDR3 bases are TGTGCCAGCAGCTTGGGTCCCTCCGGGACAGGGAATTACGAGCAGTACTTC.

CDR3 in amino acids: CASSPTAGTVYEQYF. The CDR3 region has the DNA TGTGCCAGCAGTCCGACAGCGGGAACGGTGTACGAGCAGTACTTC. V is TRBV28 and J is TRBJ2-7; 7 bases agree with TRBD2. Germline CDR1 MDHEN, CDR2 SYDVKM. The length of the CDR3 is 15 residues. Losses at the gene ends were 5 bases for V and 4 bases for J; bases not matched to a gene: 11. The full variable domain, rest sourced from reference TRBV28 and TRBJ2-7, is DVKVTQSSRYLVKRTGEKVFLECVQDMDHENMFWYRQDPGLGLRLIYFSYDVKMKEKGDIPEGYSVSREKKERFSLILESASTNQTSMYLCASSPTAGTVYEQYFGPGTRLTVT.

The chain combines TRBV6-1 with TRBJ1-5; the match to TRBD1 covers 8 bases. The CDR3 runs to 13 residues. The germline gives CDR1 MNHNS, CDR2 SASEGT. J was trimmed by 7 bases and V by 4 bases; bases with no gene match: 3. This CDR3 reads CASSVQGAQPQHF. The CDR3 coding sequence is TGTGCCAGCAGTGTCCAGGGGGCCCAGCCCCAGCATTTT.

This clone was seen a single time. The CDR3 sequence: CASSEALQGGRQDEAFF. CDR3 nucleotides: TGTGCCAGCAGTGAAGCGCTTCAGGGAGGTCGGCAGGATGAAGCTTTCTTT. The gene calls are TRBV2 and TRBJ1-1, with D perhaps matching TRBD1 (5 bases). The CDR3 totals 17 residues. Looked up from germline, CDR1 is SNHLY and CDR2 is FYNNEI. V lost 0 bases, J lost 7 bases, and 21 bases lay in between.

This chain connects TRBV5-4 to TRBJ1-1, with D maybe TRBD1 (6 bases). The V gene's germline CDR1 is SGHNT and CDR2 YYREEE (reference sequence). The CDR3 extends over 18 amino acids. Trimming removed 1 base at V and 1 base at J, with 20 bases between. The CDR3 sequence: CASSLRAGPTGPNTEAFF. CDR3 bases: TGTGCCAGCAGCTTGCGCGCGGGGCCCACAGGGCCGAACACTGAAGCTTTCTTT.

The chain is built from TRBV9 and TRBJ2-1; tentatively, D is TRBD2 (5 bases). The germline gives CDR1 SGDLS, CDR2 YYNGEE. The germline V and J ends were trimmed by 4 bases and 5 bases, with 13 bases remaining between them. There are 14 residues in the CDR3. CDR3: CASSPQDWNNEQFF. The CDR3, as DNA: TGTGCCAGCAGCCCTCAGGACTGGAACAATGAGCAGTTCTTC.

This clone was detected only once. V is TRBV10-3 and J is TRBJ2-1, with 12 bases matching TRBD2. Trimming took 2 bases from V and 6 from J; bases not matched to a gene: 5. Germline V gene sequence: CDR1 ENHRY, CDR2 SYGVKD. The CDR3 length is 16 residues. The CDR3 sequence: CAISEPTSGRVNEQFF. CDR3 nucleotide sequence: TGTGCCATCAGTGAGCCGACTAGCGGGAGAGTCAATGAGCAGTTCTTC.

The V gene is TRBV6-5, the J gene TRBJ2-3; TRBD1 might be the D (5 bases). This CDR3 has 14 amino acids. V gave up 2 bases and J gave up 2 bases, with 8 bases separating them. Germline V lookup: CDR1 MNHEY, CDR2 SVGAGI. The CDR3, as DNA: TGTGCCAGCAGTTACAGGACATCCACAGATACGCAGTATTTT. This sequence encodes CASSYRTSTDTQYF.

This clone was found once. The gene calls are TRBV11-3 and TRBJ2-7; TRBD1 matches at 8 bases. CDR3 size: 15 residues. Trimming removed 6 bases from V and 0 bases from J; junction bases left unmatched: 7. Germline V gene sequence: CDR1 SGHNT, CDR2 YENEEA. The CDR3 DNA reads TGTGCCAGCAGTATGGGACAGGACAACTCCTACGAGCAGTACTTC. Translation: CASSMGQDNSYEQYF.

The V and J genes are TRBV27 and TRBJ2-7; D assignment may be TRBD1 or TRBD2 (6 bases each). Trimming removed 3 bases at V and 0 bases at J, with 9 bases between. Germline lookup yields CDR1 MNHEY and CDR2 SMNVEV (reference sequence). The CDR3 runs to 14 residues. This CDR3 is CASSFEGGSYEQYF. As DNA, the CDR3 is TGTGCCAGCAGTTTTGAGGGGGGCTCCTACGAGCAGTACTTC.